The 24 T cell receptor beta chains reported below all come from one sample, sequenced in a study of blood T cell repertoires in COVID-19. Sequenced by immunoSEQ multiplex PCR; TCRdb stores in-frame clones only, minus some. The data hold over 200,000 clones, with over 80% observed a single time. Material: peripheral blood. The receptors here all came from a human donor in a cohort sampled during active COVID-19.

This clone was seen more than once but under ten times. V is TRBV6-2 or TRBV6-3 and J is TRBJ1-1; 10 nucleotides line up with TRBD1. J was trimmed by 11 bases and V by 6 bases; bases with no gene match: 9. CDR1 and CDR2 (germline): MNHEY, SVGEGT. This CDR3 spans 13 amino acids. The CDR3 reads CASSTEGTGAAFF. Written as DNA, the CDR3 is TGTGCCAGCAGCACGGAGGGGACAGGGGCGGCTTTCTTT.

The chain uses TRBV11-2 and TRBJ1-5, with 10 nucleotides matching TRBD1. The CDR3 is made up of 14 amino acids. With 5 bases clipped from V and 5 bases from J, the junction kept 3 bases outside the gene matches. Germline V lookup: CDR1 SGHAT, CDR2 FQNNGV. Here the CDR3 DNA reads TGTGCCAGCAGCCCGGGACAGGGGCATCAGCCCCAGCATTTT. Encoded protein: CASSPGQGHQPQHF.

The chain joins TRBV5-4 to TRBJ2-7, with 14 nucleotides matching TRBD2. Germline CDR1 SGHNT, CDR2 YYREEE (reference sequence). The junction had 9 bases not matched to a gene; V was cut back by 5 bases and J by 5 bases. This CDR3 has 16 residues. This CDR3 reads CASSTKTSGRVDEQYF. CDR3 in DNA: TGTGCCAGCAGTACCAAGACTAGCGGGAGGGTGGACGAGCAGTACTTC.

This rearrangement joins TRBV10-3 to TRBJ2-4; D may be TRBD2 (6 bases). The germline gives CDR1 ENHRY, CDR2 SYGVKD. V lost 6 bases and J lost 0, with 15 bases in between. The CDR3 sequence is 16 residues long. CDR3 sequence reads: CAISPGPGLAKNIQYF. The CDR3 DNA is TGTGCCATCAGCCCCGGACCGGGACTAGCCAAAAACATTCAGTACTTC.

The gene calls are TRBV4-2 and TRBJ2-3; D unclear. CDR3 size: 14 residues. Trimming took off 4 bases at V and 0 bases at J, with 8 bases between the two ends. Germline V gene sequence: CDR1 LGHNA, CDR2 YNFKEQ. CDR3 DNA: TGTGCCAGCAGCCCCACGACTAGCACAGATACGCAGTATTTT. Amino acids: CASSPTTSTDTQYF.

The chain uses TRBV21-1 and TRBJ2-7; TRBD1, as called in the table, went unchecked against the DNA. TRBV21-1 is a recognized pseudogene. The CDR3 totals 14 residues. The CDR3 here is CASSKIRQGYEQYF. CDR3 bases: TGTGCCAGCAGCAAAATCCGACAGGGCTACGAGCAGTACTTC.

The CDR3 spells CASSVDGGRAYEQYF. CDR3 coding DNA: TGTGCCAGCAGCGTAGATGGCGGGAGGGCTTACGAGCAGTACTTC. The V call is TRBV9, the J call TRBJ2-7, with 9 nucleotides matching TRBD2. V was pared by 0 bases and J by 4 bases, with 5 bases of the junction left unmatched. The germline gives CDR1 SGDLS, CDR2 YYNGEE. The CDR3 spans 15 residues. Variable domain in full (rest from reference TRBV9 and TRBJ2-7): DSGVTQTPKHLITATGQRVTLRCSPRSGDLSVYWYQQSLDQGLQFLIQYYNGEERAKGNILERFSAQQFPDLHSELNLSSLELGDSALYFCASSVDGGRAYEQYFGPGTRLTVT.

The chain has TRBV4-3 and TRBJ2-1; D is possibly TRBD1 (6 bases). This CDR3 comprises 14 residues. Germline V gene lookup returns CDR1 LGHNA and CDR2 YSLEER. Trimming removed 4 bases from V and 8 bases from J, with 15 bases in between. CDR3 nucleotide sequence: TGCGCCAGCAGCCCCCGCCAGGGGACCCATGAGCAGTTCTTC. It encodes CASSPRQGTHEQFF.

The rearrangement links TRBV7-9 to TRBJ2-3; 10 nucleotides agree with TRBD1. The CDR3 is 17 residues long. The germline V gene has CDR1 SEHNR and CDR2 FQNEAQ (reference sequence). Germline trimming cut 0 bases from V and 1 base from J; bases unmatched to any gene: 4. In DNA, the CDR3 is TGTGCCAGCAGCTTAGCGGGACAGGGGAGACGCACAGATACGCAGTATTTT. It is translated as CASSLAGQGRRTDTQYF. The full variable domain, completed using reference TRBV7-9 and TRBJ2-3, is DTGVSQNPRHKITKRGQNVTFRCDPISEHNRLYWYRQTLGQGPEFLTYFQNEAQLEKSRLLSDRFSAERPKGSFSTLEIQRTEQGDSAMYLCASSLAGQGRRTDTQYFGPGTRLTVL.

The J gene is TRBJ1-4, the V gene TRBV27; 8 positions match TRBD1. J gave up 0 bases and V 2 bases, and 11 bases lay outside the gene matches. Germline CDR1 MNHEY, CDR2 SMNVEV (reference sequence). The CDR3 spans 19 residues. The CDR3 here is CASSLPRLDRAPTNEKLFF. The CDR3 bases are TGTGCCAGCAGTTTACCCCGGCTGGACAGGGCCCCAACTAATGAAAAACTGTTTTTT.

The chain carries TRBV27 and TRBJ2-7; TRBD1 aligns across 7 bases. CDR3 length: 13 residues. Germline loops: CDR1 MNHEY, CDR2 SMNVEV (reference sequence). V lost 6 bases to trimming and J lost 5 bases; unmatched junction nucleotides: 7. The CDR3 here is CASRDQGEHEQYF. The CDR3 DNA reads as TGTGCCAGCAGGGACCAGGGGGAACACGAGCAGTACTTC.

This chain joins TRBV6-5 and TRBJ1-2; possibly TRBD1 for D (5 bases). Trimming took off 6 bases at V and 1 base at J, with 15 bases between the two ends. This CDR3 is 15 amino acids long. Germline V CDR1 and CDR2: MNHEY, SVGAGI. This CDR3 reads CASRVTASYNYGYTF. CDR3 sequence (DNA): TGTGCCAGCAGGGTGACAGCTTCATATAACTATGGCTACACCTTC.

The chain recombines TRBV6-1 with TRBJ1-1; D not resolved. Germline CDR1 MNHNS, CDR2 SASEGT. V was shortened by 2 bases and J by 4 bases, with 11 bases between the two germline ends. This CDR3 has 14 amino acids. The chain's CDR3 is CASSEIAVGTEAFF. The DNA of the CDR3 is TGTGCCAGCAGTGAAATCGCCGTCGGCACTGAAGCTTTCTTT.

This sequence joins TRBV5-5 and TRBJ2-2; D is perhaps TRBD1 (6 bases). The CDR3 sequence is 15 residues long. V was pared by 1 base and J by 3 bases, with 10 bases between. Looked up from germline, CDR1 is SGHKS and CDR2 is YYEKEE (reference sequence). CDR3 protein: CASSLNRVDTGELFF. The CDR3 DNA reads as TGTGCCAGCAGCTTGAACAGGGTGGACACCGGGGAGCTGTTTTTT.

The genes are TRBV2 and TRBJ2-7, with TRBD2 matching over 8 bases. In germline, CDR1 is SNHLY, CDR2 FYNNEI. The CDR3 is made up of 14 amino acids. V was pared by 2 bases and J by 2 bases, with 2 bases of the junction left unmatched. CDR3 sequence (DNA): TGTGCCAGCAGTGAACGGGGGGGAACCTACGAGCAGTACTTC. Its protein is CASSERGGTYEQYF.

DNA of the CDR3: TGTGCCAGCAGCTTACGTTCAGGACTAGCTACCTACAATGAGCAGTTCTTC. It specifies CASSLRSGLATYNEQFF. The chain uses TRBV7-3 and TRBJ2-1; TRBD2 aligns across 8 bases. CDR1 is SGHTA and CDR2 is FQGTGA in the germline V gene. After removal of 2 bases from V and 2 bases from J, the junction contained 8 bases not matched to a gene. CDR3 length: 17 amino acids. Looking up the rest from reference TRBV7-3 and TRBJ2-1 gives the full variable domain: GAGVSQTPSNKVTEKGKYVELRCDPISGHTALYWYRQSLGQGPEFLIYFQGTGAADDSGLPNDRFFAVRPEGSVSTLKIQRTERGDSAVYLCASSLRSGLATYNEQFFGPGTRLTVL.

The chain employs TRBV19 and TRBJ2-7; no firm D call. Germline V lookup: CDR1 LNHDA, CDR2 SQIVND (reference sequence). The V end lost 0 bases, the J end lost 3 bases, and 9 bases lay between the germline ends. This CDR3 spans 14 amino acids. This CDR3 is CASSIDRNRYEQYF. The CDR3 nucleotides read TGTGCCAGTAGTATAGACAGGAACCGCTACGAGCAGTACTTC. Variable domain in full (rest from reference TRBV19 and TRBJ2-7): DGGITQSPKYLFRKEGQNVTLSCEQNLNHDAMYWYRQDPGQGLRLIYYSQIVNDFQKGDIAEGYSVSREKKESFPLTVTSAQKNPTAFYLCASSIDRNRYEQYFGPGTRLTVT.

DNA for the CDR3: TGTGCCAGCACTCAGGACAGCCCGGGGCCCCTCCACTTT. This translates into CASTQDSPGPLHF. The V call is TRBV2, the J call TRBJ1-6; D may be TRBD1 (6 bases). V lost 7 bases, J lost 13 bases, and 17 bases lay in between. Per the germline V gene, CDR1 is SNHLY and CDR2 is FYNNEI. This CDR3 has 13 residues.

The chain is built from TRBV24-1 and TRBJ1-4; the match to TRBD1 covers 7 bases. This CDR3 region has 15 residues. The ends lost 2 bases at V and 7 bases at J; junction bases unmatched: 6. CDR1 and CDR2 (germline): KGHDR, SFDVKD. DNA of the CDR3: TGTGCCACCAGTGATTCCCTAGGGGGCGTTGAAAAACTGTTTTTT. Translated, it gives CATSDSLGGVEKLFF.

Here the CDR3 DNA reads TGCAGCGTTCCAGGGGGGATCACCCTCTACACAGATACGCAGTATTTT. Residues: CSVPGGITLYTDTQYF. The chain is built from TRBV29-1 and TRBJ2-3; perhaps TRBD1 as D (7 bases). Germline loops: CDR1 SQVTM, CDR2 ANQGSEA. The CDR3 runs 16 residues. V lost 5 bases, J lost 2 bases, and 20 bases lay in between.

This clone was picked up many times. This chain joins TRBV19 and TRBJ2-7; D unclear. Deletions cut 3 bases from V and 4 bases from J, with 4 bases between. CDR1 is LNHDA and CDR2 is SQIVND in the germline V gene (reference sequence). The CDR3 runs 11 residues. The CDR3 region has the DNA TGTGCCAGTAGTATCGGGTACGAGCAGTACTTC. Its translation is CASSIGYEQYF.

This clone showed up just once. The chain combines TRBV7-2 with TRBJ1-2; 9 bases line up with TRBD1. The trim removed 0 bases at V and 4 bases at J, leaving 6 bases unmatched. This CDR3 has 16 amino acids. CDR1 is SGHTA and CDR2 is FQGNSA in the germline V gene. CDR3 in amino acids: CASSLARDRAGYGYTF. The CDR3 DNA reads TGTGCCAGCAGCTTAGCTAGGGACAGGGCCGGCTATGGCTACACCTTC.

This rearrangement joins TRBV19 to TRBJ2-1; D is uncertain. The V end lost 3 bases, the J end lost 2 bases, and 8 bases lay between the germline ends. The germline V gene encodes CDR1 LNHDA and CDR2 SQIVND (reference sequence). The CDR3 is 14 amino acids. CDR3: CASSIGGPYNEQFF. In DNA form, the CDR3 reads TGTGCCAGTAGTATCGGCGGTCCCTACAATGAGCAGTTCTTC.

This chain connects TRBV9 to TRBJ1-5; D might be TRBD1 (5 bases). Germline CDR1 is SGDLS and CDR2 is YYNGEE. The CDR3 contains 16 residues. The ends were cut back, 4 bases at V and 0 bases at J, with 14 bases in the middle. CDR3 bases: TGTGCCAGCAGCCGTGGAGGGGAAGGTAGCAATCAGCCCCAGCATTTT. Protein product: CASSRGGEGSNQPQHF.